This T cell receptor (beta chain) comes out of a study of Graves' ophthalmopathy and Graves' hyperthyroidism (dated by TCRdb to 2016 to 2018). Regarding the study in general: Peripheral blood was collected at initial diagnosis, prior to any treatment. In total, 135 blood samples were TCR-sequenced: around 42 ophthalmopathy, around 75 hyperthyroidism and some 17 hyperthyroidism-to-ophthalmopathy patients. To explore V-J signatures that distinguish ophthalmopathy from hyperthyroidism, a discovery set of about a hundred patients was enrolled, made up of more than 40 with ophthalmopathy and some 58 with stable hyperthyroidism. The approximately 98 discovery patients were randomly divided into training and test sets at a 7:3 ratio. The study used signatures of the TCR beta repertoire to tell Graves' ophthalmopathy apart from Graves' hyperthyroidism and to predict which patients would progress to ophthalmopathy. An independent validation cohort comprised some 19 hyperthyroidism patients and over 15 patients who later progressed from hyperthyroidism to ophthalmopathy. T-cell repertoires of thyroid tissue and blood were compared in about 6 hyperthyroidism patients. Following sample collection, hyperthyroidism patients were given methimazole at a starting dose of 30 mg daily, and ophthalmopathy patients were given high-dose intravenous methylprednisolone.

General conclusions and limits of the study: Sample size was not predetermined statistically, and investigators were not blinded to group allocation. Most expanded thyroid clonotypes with frequency above 0.001 were also detected in blood, suggesting blood repertoires may reflect the thyroid immune response. In validation, the model predicted ophthalmopathy progression with more than 70% sensitivity and roughly 72% specificity; around twelve predicted patients were CT-confirmed with GO in a median of around 6 months. In cross-validation, the 13-signature model distinguished ophthalmopathy from stable hyperthyroidism with 85% to 90% sensitivity and nearly 82% specificity, and in the test set the corresponding values were approximately 80% and 68%.

Of note for this clonotype: This clone's antigen is unknown. No base-level quality is on record; no much larger clone is a single base apart.

V is cut back by 6 bases and J by 6 bases, with 10 bases in the junction unmatched. Reading from cysteine to phenylalanine, the CDR3 counts 16 amino acids. Just CDR3 DNA is preserved here, 48 bases in frame from base 1. TCR beta CDR3 regions were amplified from RNA transcripts for repertoire sequencing. The first round was an RT-PCR using HTBI primers with the Qiagen OneStep RT-PCR kit, and this first round was followed by a second-round multiplex PCR, then size selection and purification. Sequencing of the libraries was carried out on an Illumina HiSeq2000 in paired-end mode with 100 bp reads. In the paper's pipeline: Reads were processed with SOAPnuke, discarding reads with adapters, uncalled bases, mean Phred below 15, or no exact constant-primer or identifier match. COPE v1.2.5 was used to merge high-quality paired reads. Each unique nucleotide sequence was defined as a clonotype, and clonotypes were aligned to IMGT TRB V, D and J references with MiTCR v1.1. Only V-J combinations with frequency above 0.0001 were analysed, covering approximately 99% of repertoires. For each V-J combination, a TCR clonal expansion and chaos score was defined as F50 clonal expansion divided by the chaos observed in the TCRdist matrix. Welch's t-statistics and random forest were used to reduce the features to 10 to 15 V-J combinations, which were then used as input to a naive Bayes classifier. Thyroid-blood repertoire similarity was quantified with the Morisita-Horn index. TCRdb handled the public reads itself, with Q25 trimming in fastp and clone calling in MiXCR, and kept productive beta chains. Rows are unified per CDR3 protein, each entry keeping the most common DNA and genes. TCRdb's processing, not the study's, gives the V and J calls here. The sample has over 150,000 distinct CDR3 sequences on record, over 35% of them singletons. The ten largest clonotypes hold 4.5% to 6% of the sample.

The ophthalmopathy patients had moderately to severely active disease, with a Clinical Activity Score of 3 or higher, a NOSPECS grade of 4 or higher, and a disease duration of less than 3 months. Anyone with other autoimmune diseases, uncontrolled infections, pregnancy or lactation was excluded from the study. Diagnosis relied on clinical symptoms, serum thyroxine, TRAb, thyroid ultrasound and orbital computed tomography. PBMCs were isolated from 7.5 to 10 ml of fresh peripheral blood by Ficoll-Paque density gradient centrifugation. Trizol reagent was used to extract the total RNA, and its quality was then checked on an Agilent 2100 Bioanalyzer.

The receptor was derived from a woman aged 40 to 49 with Graves' ophthalmopathy. Donor details come from another sample of the same person, matched by shared clones. The V and J genes are TRBV12-3 or TRBV12-4 and TRBJ2-5; 13 nucleotides in the junction match TRBD2. Source material: peripheral blood. The nucleotides read TGTGCCAGCAGCCCGGGACTAGCGGGGTTCATGAAGACCCAGTACTTC. Translated, it reads CASSPGLAGFMKTQYF.